The clone carrying this T cell receptor (beta chain) was observed many times. The antigen is unknown. These data are taken from a study of metastatic and nonmetastatic thyroid tumors. Study-wide context: Patients with malignant and benign thyroid disease provided blood and tumor or nodule tissue, whose repertoires were compared.

Germline V lookup: CDR1 PRHDT, CDR2 FYEKMQ (reference sequence). Trimming cost V 5 bases and J 7 bases, with 24 bases left between them. CDR3 length equals 17 residues. General study findings and limits: It was reported that TCR beta diversity was significantly higher in malignant thyroid tumors than benign nodules, in blood and tumor.

As handled by the study authors: Variation in CDR3 across clinicopathological groups served as the basis for constructing a distant-metastasis classifier in papillary thyroid cancer. MiXCR reprocessed the PCR reads for TCRdb. It is TCRdb's table, rather than the study itself, that gives the V and J calls and clone size. The sample lists around 26,000 clones; roughly an eighth were seen once. Thyroid surgery took place with no prior treatment in any patient. Material for sequencing was blood. This clonotype was obtained from a female donor with papillary thyroid cancer or a benign thyroid nodule (not recorded which). Some clones in this sample may be carry-over from other donors' samples. The rearrangement uses TRBV13 and TRBJ2-1; D is unresolved. The CDR3 region is CASSPHGPLLGQNEQFF. CDR3 in DNA: TGTGCCAGCAGCCCCCACGGACCTCTTTTAGGGCAAAATGAGCAGTTCTTC.